This note documents a single TCR beta chain sequence. The antigen remains undetermined. This specimen comes from a study of cytomegalovirus exposure and HLA in healthy donors. Whole-study findings and limits: What was likely a sequencing artifact was a cluster of highly shared sequence variants. As a later analysis showed, a missense DCLRE1C variant was linked to trimming of TCR beta V- and J-genes.

Unmatched junction bases numbered 8, after V lost 5 bases and J lost 8 bases. The CDR3 extends over 13 amino acids. In germline, CDR1 is SGHAT, CDR2 FQNNGV. The donors were healthy bone marrow donors. Vbeta (60) and Jbeta (13) primers were used in the PCR. TCRdb's copy holds only in-frame clones and misses some; the assay was immunoSEQ multiplex PCR. The table lists 170,000 or so clones, approximately 78% of them singletons. The genes are TRBV11-2 and TRBJ1-2; 7 nucleotides align to TRBD1. Sequenced: PBMCs. The TCR originated in a woman in her 50s in good health and CMV-seropositive. The chain's CDR3 is CASSPTGTAGYTF. CDR3 sequence (DNA): TGTGCCAGCAGCCCAACGGGGACAGCGGGCTACACCTTC. Using reference TRBV11-2 and TRBJ1-2 for the parts outside the CDR3, the full variable domain is EAGVAQSPRYKIIEKRQSVAFWCNPISGHATLYWYQQILGQGPKLLIQFQNNGVVDDSQLPKDRFSAERLKGVDSTLKIQPAKLEDSAVYLCASSPTGTAGYTFGSGTRLTVV.